These 6 T cell receptor beta chains were all obtained from the same sample, sequenced in a study of control samples from healthy donors and cancer patients. TCRdb's copy holds only in-frame clones and misses some; the assay was immunoSEQ multiplex PCR. The sample gives about 200,000 clones, about 91% of which show up once; around 1.9% is in the top ten. What was sequenced was blood. The receptors here all came from a man aged 25 to 40 in good health.

The rearrangement joins TRBV5-8 to TRBJ1-2, with 10 bases identical to TRBD1. This CDR3 has 16 amino acids. The germline gives CDR1 SGHTS, CDR2 YDEGEE. V dropped 5 bases and J dropped 4; count of bases not matched to a gene: 11. The CDR3 spells CASRRRQGAGTYGYTF. The CDR3 region has the DNA TGTGCCAGCAGGCGAAGACAGGGGGCGGGGACCTATGGCTACACCTTC. The entire variable domain, with the rest obtained from reference TRBV5-8 and TRBJ1-2, is as follows: EAGVTQSPTHLIKTRGQQATLRCSPISGHTSVYWYQQALGLGLQFLLWYDEGEERNRGNFPPRFSGRQFPNYSSELNVNALELEDSALYLCASRRRQGAGTYGYTFGSGTRLTVV.

The V and J genes are TRBV19 and TRBJ2-3; D is undetermined. Germline CDR1 and CDR2: LNHDA and SQIVND (reference sequence). This CDR3 contains 16 residues. The V end lost 5 bases, the J end lost 1 base, and 16 bases lay between the germline ends. The CDR3 sequence: CASSRFLGSGTDTQYF. CDR3 bases: TGTGCCAGTAGTCGTTTTTTGGGGTCTGGCACAGATACGCAGTATTTT.

The chain is built from TRBV3-1 (or the pseudogene TRBV3-2) and TRBJ1-5, with TRBD1 matching 8 bases. Trimming took 2 bases from V and 6 from J; bases not matched to a gene: 3. This CDR3 is 14 amino acids long. Germline lookup yields CDR1 LGHDT and CDR2 YNNKEL (reference sequence). CDR3 coding DNA: TGTGCCAGCAGCCAACTCCAGGGGGCTCAGCCCCAGCATTTT. This sequence encodes CASSQLQGAQPQHF.

The chain combines TRBV5-1 with TRBJ1-3; no firm D call. Germline V gene sequence: CDR1 SGHRS, CDR2 YFSETQ. The CDR3 covers 15 residues. The ends were cut back, 0 bases at V and 0 bases at J, with 7 bases in the middle. DNA for the CDR3: TGCGCCAGCAGCTTGGCCGGCGACTCTGGAAACACCATATATTTT. It codes for CASSLAGDSGNTIYF.

The chain carries TRBV12-3 or TRBV12-4 and TRBJ1-6, with D maybe TRBD1 (6 bases). V dropped 7 bases and J dropped 7 bases, with 11 bases sitting between them. This CDR3 comprises 13 residues. This CDR3 is CASTRGGNSPLHF. The CDR3 DNA follows: TGTGCCAGCACTAGGGGGGGGAATTCACCCCTCCACTTT.

This clone was seen a single time. V usage is TRBV7-9 and J usage is TRBJ1-1, with 9 bases aligning to TRBD1. Trimming removed 4 bases from V and 9 bases from J; junction bases left unmatched: 6. CDR1 is SEHNR and CDR2 is FQNEAQ in the germline V gene (reference sequence). The CDR3 is 13 amino acids. The CDR3 reads CASSSGTGWKAFF. The CDR3, as DNA: TGTGCCAGCAGCTCGGGGACAGGGTGGAAAGCTTTCTTT. The variable domain in full, completed from reference TRBV7-9 and TRBJ1-1, reads DTGVSQNPRHKITKRGQNVTFRCDPISEHNRLYWYRQTLGQGPEFLTYFQNEAQLEKSRLLSDRFSAERPKGSFSTLEIQRTEQGDSAMYLCASSSGTGWKAFFGQGTRLTVV.